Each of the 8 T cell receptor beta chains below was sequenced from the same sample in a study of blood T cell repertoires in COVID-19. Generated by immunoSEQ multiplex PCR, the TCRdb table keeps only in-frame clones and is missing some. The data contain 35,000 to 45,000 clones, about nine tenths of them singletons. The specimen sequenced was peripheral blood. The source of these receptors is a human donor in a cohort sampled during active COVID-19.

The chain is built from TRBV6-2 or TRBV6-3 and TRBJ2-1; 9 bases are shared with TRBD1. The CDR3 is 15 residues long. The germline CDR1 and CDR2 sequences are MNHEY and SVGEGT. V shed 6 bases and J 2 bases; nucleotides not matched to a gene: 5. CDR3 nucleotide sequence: TGTGCCAGCAGCCTACAGGGGGCCACCTACAATGAGCAGTTCTTC. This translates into CASSLQGATYNEQFF.

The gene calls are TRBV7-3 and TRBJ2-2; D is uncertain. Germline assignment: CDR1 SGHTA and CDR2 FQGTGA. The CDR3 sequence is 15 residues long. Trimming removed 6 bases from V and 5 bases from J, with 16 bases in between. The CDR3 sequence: CASSKDGPGTGELFF. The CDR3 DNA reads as TGTGCCAGCAGTAAAGACGGCCCAGGTACCGGGGAGCTGTTTTTT.

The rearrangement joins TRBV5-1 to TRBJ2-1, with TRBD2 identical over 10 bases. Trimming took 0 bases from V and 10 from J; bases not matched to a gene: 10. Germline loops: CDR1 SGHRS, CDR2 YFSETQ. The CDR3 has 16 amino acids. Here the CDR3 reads CASSLGQAGGLAEQFF. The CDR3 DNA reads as TGCGCCAGCAGCTTGGGGCAAGCGGGGGGGCTAGCGGAGCAGTTCTTC.

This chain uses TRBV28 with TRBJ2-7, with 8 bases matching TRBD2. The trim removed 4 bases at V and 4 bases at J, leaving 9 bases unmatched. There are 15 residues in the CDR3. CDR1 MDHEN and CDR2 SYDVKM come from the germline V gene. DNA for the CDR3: TGTGCCAGCAGTTCCAGCGGGAGTACAGGGTACGAGCAGTACTTC. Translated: CASSSSGSTGYEQYF.

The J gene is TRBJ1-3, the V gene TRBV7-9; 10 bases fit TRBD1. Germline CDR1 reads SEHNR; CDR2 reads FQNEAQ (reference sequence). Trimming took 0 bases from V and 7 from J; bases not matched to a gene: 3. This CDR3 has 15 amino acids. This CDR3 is CASSLAVGQGNTIYF. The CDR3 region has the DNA TGTGCCAGCAGCTTAGCGGTGGGACAGGGGAACACCATATATTTT.

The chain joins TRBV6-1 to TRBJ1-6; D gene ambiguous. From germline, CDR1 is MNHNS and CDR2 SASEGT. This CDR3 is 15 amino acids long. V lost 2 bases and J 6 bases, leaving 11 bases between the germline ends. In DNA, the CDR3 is TGTGCCAGCAGTGAACGCCCCGAGGGTAATTCACCCCTCCACTTT. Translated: CASSERPEGNSPLHF.

The CDR3 coding sequence is TGTGCCATCAGTGAGAGGGGCACCGGGGAGCTGTTTTTT. Its protein product is CAISERGTGELFF. The J gene is TRBJ2-2, the V gene TRBV10-3, with a tentative D call TRBD1 (5 bases). Germline V gene data show CDR1 as ENHRY and CDR2 as SYGVKD. V was pared by 2 bases and J by 4 bases, with 5 bases between. The CDR3 is 13 residues long.

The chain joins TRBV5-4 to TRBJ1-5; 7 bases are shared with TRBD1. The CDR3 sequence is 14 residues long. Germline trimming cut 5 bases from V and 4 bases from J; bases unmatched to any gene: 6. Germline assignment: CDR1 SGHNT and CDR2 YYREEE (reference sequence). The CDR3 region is CASSRDRANQPQHF. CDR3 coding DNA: TGTGCCAGCAGTCGTGACAGGGCAAATCAGCCCCAGCATTTT.